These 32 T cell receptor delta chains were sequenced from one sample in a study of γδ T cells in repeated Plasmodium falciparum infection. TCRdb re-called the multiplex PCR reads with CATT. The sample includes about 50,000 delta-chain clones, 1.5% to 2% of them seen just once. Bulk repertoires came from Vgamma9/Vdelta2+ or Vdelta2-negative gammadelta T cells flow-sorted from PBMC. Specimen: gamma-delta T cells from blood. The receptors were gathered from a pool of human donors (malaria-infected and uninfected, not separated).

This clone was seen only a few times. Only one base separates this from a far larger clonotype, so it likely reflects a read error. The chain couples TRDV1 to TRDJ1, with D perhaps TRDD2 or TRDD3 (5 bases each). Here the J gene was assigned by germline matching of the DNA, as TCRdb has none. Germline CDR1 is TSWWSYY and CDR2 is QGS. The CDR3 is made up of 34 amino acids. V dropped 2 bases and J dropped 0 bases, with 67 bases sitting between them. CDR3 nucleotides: TGTGCTCTTGGGGAAGTTCACCCATCCTATACGCCAACGGGGACTTTGAGATCCCCCGACACCCTTGCGTACTGGAAACCTTACACCGATAAACTCATCTTT. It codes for CALGEVHPSYTPTGTLRSPDTLAYWKPYTDKLIF.

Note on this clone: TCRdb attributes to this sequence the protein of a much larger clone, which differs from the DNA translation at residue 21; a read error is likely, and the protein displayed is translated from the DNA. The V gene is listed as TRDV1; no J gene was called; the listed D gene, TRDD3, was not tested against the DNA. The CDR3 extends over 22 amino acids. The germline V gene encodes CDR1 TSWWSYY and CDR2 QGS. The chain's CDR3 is CALGELRPYWGIRFKYTDKLTF. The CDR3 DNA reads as TGTGCTCTTGGGGAACTACGACCGTACTGGGGGATACGCTTTAAGTACACCGATAAACTCACCTTT.

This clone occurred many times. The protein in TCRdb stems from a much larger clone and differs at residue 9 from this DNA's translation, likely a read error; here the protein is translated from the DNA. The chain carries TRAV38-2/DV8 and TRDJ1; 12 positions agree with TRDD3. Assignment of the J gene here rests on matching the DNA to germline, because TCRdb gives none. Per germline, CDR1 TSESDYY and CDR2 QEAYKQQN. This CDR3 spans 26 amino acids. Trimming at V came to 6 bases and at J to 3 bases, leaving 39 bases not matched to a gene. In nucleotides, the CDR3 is TGTGCTTATACGGGGCCGCCCTCCCCTCAGCCCCGTACTGGGGGATACCATACGACGGGTCCCGATAAACTCATCTTT. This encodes CAYTGPPSPQPRTGGYHTTGPDKLIF.

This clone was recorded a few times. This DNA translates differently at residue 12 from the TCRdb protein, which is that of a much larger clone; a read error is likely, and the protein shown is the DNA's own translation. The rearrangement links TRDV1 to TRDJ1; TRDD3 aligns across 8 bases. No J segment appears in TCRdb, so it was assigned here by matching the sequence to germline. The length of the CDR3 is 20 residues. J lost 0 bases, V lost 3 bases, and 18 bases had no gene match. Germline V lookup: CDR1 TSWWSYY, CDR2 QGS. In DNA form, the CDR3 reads TGTGCTCTTGGGGACCTAGGCACGTACTGGGGGGTTACCAACACCGATAAACTCATCTTT. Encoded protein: CALGDLGTYWGVTNTDKLIF.

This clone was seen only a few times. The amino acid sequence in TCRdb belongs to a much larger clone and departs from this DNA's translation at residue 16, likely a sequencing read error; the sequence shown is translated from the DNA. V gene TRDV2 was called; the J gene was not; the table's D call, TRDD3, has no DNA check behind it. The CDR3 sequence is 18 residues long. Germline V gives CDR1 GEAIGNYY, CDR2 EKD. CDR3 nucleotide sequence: TGTGCCTGTGACACCGTTAGGGACCGTACCTGGGACACCCGACAGACGTTTTTC. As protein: CACDTVRDRTWDTRQTFF.

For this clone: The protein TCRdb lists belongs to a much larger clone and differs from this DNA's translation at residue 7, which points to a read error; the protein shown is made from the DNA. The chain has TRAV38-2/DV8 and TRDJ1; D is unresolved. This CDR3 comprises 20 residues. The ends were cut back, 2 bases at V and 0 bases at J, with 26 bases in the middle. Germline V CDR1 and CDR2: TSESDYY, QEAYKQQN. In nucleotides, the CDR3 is TGTGCTTATAGGAGGGTTTTCCCCTCCGAAGGCCCTCGGTACACCGATAAACTCATCTTT. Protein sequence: CAYRRVFPSEGPRYTDKLIF.

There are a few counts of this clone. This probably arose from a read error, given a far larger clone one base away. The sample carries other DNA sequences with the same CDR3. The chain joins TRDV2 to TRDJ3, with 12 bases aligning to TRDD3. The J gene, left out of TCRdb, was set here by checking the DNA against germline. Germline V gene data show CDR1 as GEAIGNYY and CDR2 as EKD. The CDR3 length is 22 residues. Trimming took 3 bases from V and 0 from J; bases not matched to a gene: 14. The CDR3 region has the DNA TGTGCCTGTGACGGTGTGCTGGGGGATACGCTCTCTGGCTCCTGGGACACCCGACAGATGTTTTTC. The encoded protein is CACDGVLGDTLSGSWDTRQMFF.

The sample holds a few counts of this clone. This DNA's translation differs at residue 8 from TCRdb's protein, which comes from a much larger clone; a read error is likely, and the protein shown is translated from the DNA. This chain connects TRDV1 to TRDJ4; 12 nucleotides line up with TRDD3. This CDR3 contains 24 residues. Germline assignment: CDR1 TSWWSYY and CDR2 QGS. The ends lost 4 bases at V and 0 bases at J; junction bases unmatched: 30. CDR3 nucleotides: TGTGCTCTTGGGGTCGACTTCCGCCGGGGATACTGGGGGATACACCGAGAATGGCCCAGACCCCTGATCTTT. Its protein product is CALGVDFRRGYWGIHREWPRPLIF.

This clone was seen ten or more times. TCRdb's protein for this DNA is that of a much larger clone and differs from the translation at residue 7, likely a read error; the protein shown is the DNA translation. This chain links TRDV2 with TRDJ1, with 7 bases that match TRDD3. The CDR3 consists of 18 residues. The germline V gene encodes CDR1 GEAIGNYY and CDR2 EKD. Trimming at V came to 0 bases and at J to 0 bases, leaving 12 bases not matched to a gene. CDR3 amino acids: CACDTLNTGEQYTDKLIF. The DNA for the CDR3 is TGTGCCTGTGACACCCTAAATACTGGGGAACAGTACACCGATAAACTCATCTTT.

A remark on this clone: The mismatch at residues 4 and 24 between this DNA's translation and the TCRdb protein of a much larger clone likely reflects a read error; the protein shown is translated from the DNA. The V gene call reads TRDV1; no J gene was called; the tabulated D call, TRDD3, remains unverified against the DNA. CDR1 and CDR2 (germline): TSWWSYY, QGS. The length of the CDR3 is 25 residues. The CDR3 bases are TGTGCTCTTAGGGAATACAAATTCCTAATCTCACTGGGGGATACGCGTAAGGCGTACACCGATAAACTCACCTTT. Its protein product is CALREYKFLISLGDTRKAYTDKLTF.

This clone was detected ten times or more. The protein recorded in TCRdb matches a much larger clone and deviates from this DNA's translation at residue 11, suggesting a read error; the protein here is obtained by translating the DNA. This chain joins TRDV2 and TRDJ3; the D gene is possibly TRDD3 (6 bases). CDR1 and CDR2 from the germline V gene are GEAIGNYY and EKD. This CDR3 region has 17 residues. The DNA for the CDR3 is TGTGCCTGTGACACCTTAGACGGCTCCTGGGGCACCCGACAGATGTTTTTC. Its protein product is CACDTLDGSWGTRQMFF.

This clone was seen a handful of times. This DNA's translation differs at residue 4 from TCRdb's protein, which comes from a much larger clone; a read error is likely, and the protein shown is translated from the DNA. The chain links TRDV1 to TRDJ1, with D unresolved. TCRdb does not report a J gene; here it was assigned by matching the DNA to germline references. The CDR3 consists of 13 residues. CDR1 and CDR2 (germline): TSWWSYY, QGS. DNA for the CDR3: TGTGCTCTTAGGGAACTCTACGTGGGTAAACTCATCTTT. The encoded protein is CALRELYVGKLIF.

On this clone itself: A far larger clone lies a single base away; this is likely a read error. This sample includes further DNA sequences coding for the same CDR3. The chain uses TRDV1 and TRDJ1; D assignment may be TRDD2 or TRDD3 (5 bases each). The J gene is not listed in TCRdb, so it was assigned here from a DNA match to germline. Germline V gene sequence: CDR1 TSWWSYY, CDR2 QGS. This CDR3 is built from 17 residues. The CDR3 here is CALGEDPSLIYTDKLIF. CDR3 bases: TGCGCTCTTGGGGAAGACCCTTCTCTTATCTACACCGATAAACTCATCTTT.

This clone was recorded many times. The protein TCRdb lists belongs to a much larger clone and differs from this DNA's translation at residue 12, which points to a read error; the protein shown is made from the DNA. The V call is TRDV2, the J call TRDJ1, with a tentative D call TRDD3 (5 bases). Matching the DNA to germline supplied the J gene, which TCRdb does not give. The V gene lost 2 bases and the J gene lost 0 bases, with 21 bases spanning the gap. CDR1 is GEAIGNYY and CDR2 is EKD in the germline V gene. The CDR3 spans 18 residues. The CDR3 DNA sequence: TGTGCCTGTGACAGCCTCGGGGACGGACCTAAGCACACCGATAAACTCATCTTT. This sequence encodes CACDSLGDGPKHTDKLIF.

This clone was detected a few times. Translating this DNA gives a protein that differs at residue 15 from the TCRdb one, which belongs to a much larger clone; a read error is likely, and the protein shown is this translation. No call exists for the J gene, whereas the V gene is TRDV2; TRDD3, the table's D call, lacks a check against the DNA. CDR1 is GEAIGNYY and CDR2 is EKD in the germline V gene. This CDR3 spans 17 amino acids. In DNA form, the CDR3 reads TGTGCCTGTGACACCCTCGGGGGGAACAAAAACACCGATAAACCCATCTTT. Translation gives CACDTLGGNKNTDKPIF.

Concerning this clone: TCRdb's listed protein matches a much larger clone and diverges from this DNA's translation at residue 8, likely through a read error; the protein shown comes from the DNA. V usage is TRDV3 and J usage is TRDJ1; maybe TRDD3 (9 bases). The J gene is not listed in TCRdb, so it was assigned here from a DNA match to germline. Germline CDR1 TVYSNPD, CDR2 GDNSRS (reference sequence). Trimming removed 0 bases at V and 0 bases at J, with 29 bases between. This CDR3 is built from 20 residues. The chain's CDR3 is CAFRILPMRGYGGYTDKLIF. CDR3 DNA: TGTGCCTTTAGAATCCTTCCTATGAGGGGATACGGGGGGTACACCGATAAACTCATCTTT.

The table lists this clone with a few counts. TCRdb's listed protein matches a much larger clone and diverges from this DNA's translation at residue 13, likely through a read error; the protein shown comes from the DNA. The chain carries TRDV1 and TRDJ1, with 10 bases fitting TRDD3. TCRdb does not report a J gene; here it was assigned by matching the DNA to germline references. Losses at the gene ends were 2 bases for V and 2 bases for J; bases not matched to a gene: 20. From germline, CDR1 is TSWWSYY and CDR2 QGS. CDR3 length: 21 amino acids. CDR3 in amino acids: CALGEGRPWYWGMRTTDKLIF. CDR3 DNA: TGTGCTCTTGGGGAAGGGCGACCCTGGTACTGGGGGATGAGGACAACCGATAAACTCATCTTT.

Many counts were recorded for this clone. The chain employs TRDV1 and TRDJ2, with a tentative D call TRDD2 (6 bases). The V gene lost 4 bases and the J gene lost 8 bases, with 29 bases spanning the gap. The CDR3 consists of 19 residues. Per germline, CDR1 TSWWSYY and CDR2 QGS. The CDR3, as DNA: TGTGCTCTTGGGGCCCCACCCTTATTCCTATTTCGGAAGTCGGCACAACTCTTCTTT. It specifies CALGAPPLFLFRKSAQLFF.

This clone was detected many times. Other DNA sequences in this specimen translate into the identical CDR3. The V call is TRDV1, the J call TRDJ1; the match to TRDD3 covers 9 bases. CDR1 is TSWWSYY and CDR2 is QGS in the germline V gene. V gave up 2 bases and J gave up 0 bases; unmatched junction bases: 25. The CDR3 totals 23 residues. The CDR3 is CALGEGPLPMLKLGDLYTDKLIF. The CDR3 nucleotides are TGTGCTCTTGGGGAAGGACCGCTTCCAATGTTGAAACTGGGGGACCTGTACACCGATAAACTCATCTTT.

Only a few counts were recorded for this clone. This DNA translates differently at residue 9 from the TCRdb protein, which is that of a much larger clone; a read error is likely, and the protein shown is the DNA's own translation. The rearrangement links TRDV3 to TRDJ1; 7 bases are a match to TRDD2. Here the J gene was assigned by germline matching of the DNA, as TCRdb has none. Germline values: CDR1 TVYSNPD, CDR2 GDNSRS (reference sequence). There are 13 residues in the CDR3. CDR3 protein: CAFKLSYTNKLIF. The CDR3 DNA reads TGTGCCTTTAAGCTTTCCTACACCAATAAACTCATCTTT.

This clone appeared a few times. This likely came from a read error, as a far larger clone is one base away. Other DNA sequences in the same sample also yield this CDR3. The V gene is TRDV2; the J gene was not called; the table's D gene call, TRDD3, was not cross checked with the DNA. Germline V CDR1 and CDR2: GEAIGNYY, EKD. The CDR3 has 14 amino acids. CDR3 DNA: TGTGCCTGTGACCCCATTCAGGGCACCGATAAGCTCATCTTT. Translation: CACDPIQGTDKLIF.

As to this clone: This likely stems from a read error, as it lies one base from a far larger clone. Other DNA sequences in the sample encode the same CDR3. CDR3 protein: CAFIHPTHWGITTIYTDKLIF. The DNA of the CDR3 is TGTGCCTTTATCCACCCTACGCATTGGGGGATAACGACGATTTACACCGATAAACTCATCTTT. This chain connects TRDV3 to TRDJ1, with 9 nucleotides matching TRDD3. The J gene is not listed in TCRdb, so it was assigned here from a DNA match to germline. In germline, CDR1 is TVYSNPD, CDR2 GDNSRS (reference sequence). J was trimmed by 0 bases and V by 1 base; bases with no gene match: 24. The CDR3 is made up of 21 amino acids.

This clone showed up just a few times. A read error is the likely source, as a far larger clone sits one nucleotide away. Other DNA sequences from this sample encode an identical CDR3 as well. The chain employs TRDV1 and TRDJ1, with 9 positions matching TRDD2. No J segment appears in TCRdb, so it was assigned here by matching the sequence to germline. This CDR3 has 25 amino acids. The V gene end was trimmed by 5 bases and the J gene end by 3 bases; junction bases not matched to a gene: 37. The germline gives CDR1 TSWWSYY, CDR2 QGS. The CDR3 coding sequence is TGTGCTCTTGGGAACCCCCTTCCTACAGTCCTCTACTTACTGGGTTCAATAGGAGCATCCGATAAACTCATCTTT. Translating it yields CALGNPLPTVLYLLGSIGASDKLIF.

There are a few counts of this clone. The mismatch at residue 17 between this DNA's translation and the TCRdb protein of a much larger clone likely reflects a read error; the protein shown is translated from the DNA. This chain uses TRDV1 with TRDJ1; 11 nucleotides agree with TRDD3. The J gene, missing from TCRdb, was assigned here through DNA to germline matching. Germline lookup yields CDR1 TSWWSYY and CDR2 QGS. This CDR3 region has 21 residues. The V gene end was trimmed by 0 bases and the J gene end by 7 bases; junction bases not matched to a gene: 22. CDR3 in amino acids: CALGELGLPTWGIRGVGKLIF. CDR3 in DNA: TGTGCTCTTGGGGAACTAGGACTTCCTACATGGGGGATACGAGGGGTCGGTAAACTCATCTTT.

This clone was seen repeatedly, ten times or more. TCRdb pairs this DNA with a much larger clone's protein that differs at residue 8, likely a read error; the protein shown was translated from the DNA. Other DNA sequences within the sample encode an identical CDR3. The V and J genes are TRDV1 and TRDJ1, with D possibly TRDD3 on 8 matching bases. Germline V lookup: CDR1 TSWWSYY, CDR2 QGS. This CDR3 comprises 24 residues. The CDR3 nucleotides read TGTGCCCTGGGCAAATTCCTACCTCTCCCCTGGGGGACAAAAATCCCGAGGTACACCGATAAACTCATCTTT. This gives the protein CALGKFLPLPWGTKIPRYTDKLIF.

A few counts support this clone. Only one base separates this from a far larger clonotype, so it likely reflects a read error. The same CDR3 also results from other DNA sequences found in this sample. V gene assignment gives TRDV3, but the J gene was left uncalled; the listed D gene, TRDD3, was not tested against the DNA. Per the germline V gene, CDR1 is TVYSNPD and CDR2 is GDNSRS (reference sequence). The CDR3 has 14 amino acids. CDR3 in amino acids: CAFRGDTYTDKLIF. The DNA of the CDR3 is TGTGCCTTCAGGGGGGACACGTACACCGATAAACTCATCTTC.

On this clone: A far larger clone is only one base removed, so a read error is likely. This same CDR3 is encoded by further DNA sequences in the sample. CDR3 sequence: CALGVPLLWWGRDKLIF. The DNA for the CDR3 is TGTGCTCTTGGGGTCCCCCTACTGTGGTGGGGAAGGGATAAACTCATCTTT. The chain is built from TRDV1 and TRDJ1, with D tentatively TRDD2 or TRDD3 (5 bases each). Assignment of the J gene here rests on matching the DNA to germline, because TCRdb gives none. This CDR3 is 17 amino acids long. Germline CDR1 TSWWSYY, CDR2 QGS. Trimming removed 4 bases from V and 5 bases from J, with 23 bases in between.

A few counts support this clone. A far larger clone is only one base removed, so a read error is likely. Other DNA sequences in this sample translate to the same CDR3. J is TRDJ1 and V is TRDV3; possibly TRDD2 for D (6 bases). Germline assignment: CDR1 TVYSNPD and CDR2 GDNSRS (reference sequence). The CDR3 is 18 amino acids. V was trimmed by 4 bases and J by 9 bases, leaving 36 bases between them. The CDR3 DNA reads TGTGCCTGCTCCCTTCCGCCGACGATACTGAGATCTAGTGGGGAACTCATCTTT. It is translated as CACSLPPTILRSSGELIF.

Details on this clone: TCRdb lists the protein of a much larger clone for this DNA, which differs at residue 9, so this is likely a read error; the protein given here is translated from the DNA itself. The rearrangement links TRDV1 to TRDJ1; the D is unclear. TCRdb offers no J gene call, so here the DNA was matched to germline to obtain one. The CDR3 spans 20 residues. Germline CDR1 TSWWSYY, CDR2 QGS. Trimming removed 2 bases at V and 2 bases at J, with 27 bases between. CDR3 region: CALGEIGAYLRRSLTDKLIF. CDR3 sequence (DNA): TGTGCTCTTGGGGAAATAGGGGCTTACCTCCGCCGGTCCCTTACCGATAAACTCATCTTT.

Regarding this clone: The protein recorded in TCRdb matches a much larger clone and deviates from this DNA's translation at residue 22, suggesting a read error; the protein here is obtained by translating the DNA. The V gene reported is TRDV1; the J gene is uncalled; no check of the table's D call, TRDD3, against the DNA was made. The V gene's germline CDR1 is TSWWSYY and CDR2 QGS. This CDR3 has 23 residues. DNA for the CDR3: TGTGCTCTTGGGGAATTGCTTCCCGCGCGAGGGAGAGGGGGGATACGCGACACCGATAAACTCACCTTT. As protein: CALGELLPARGRGGIRDTDKLTF.

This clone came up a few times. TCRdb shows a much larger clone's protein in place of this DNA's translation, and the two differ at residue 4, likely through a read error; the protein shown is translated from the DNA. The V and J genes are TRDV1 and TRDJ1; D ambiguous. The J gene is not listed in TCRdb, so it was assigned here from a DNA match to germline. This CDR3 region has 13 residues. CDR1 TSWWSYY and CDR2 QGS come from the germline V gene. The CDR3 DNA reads TGTGCTCTTGAGGAACCCATGTCTGATAAACTCATCTTT. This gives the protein CALEEPMSDKLIF.

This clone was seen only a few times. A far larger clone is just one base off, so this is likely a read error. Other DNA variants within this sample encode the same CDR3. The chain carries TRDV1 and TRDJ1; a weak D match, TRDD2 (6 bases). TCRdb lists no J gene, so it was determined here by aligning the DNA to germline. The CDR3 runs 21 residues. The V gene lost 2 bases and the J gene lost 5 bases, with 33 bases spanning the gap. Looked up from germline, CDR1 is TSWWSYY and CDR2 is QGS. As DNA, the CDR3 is TGTGCTCTTGGGGAAAAGGTCCCCTACTTCCTTCTTGGACCCTCGGGGGATAAACTCATCTTT. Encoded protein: CALGEKVPYFLLGPSGDKLIF.